Shown below are 15 T cell receptor beta chains from a single sample sequenced in a study of vaccination and CD4 T cells after COVID-19. For these receptors, no antigen is known. The assay that was used to sequence DNA from cultured CD4+ T cells was the Oncomine TCR Beta short-read assay. MiXCR was run by TCRdb on the PCR reads, yielding one entry per CDR3 protein. Seen here are more than 15,000 distinct CDR3 sequences, 45% observed once, and the top ten hold around 20%. Treatment here: approximately 9-day PBMC culture with coronavirus spike peptide pools or control peptides (ViraFEST assay). The sequenced sample was CD4+ T cells from blood, cultured in vitro, obtained before SARS-CoV-2 vaccination. These receptors were collected from a human donor who received a COVID-19 vaccine.

The chain recombines TRBV7-6 with TRBJ1-4; no definite D call. The germline V gene has CDR1 SGHVS and CDR2 FNYEAQ. The V end was cut by 3 bases, the J end by 6 bases, with 14 bases between. CDR3 length equals 15 residues. Here the CDR3 DNA reads TGTGCCAGCAGCTTTAGGCGCGGGGTGGATGAAAAACTGTTTTTT. Translated: CASSFRRGVDEKLFF. Together with reference TRBV7-6 and TRBJ1-4, the CDR3 gives the full variable domain: GAGVSQSPRYKVTKRGQDVALRCDPISGHVSLYWYRQALGQGPEFLTYFNYEAQQDKSGLPNDRFSAERPEGSISTLTIQRTEQRDSAMYRCASSFRRGVDEKLFFGSGTQLSVL.

The chain's CDR3 is CASSLGLAGEGETQYF. Here the CDR3 DNA reads TGTGCCAGCAGCTTGGGACTAGCGGGGGAGGGGGAGACCCAGTACTTC. The chain has TRBV5-4 and TRBJ2-7; 12 bases are a match to TRBD2. The J call may be faulty, since TRBJ2-5 better matches the DNA end. This CDR3 has 16 amino acids. Germline CDR1 is SGHNT and CDR2 is YYREEE (reference sequence).

The chain combines TRBV19 with TRBJ1-1; tentative D call: TRBD1 (5 bases). Germline V gene lookup returns CDR1 LNHDA and CDR2 SQIVND (reference sequence). The CDR3 length is 15 residues. V lost 1 base and J 6 bases, leaving 15 bases between the germline ends. This CDR3 reads CASSIVPWGGSEAFF. For the CDR3, the DNA is TGTGCCAGTAGTATAGTACCGTGGGGGGGGTCTGAAGCTTTCTTT.

The chain has TRBV24-1 and TRBJ2-5, with TRBD1 matching 8 bases. The CDR3 has 16 residues. CDR1 KGHDR and CDR2 SFDVKD come from the germline V gene. With 1 base clipped from V and 5 bases from J, the junction kept 8 bases outside the gene matches. DNA of the CDR3: TGTGCCACCAGTGATTTCTCGCAGGGGGCGGTGGAGACCCAGTACTTC. As protein: CATSDFSQGAVETQYF.

The chain links TRBV7-3 to TRBJ2-3; weak D call: TRBD2 (5 bases). CDR3 length: 14 amino acids. Trimming stripped 5 bases from V and 4 bases from J, with 13 bases between. CDR1 and CDR2 (germline): SGHTA, FQGTGA. The CDR3 loop reads CASSARGRPDTQYF. The CDR3 DNA sequence: TGTGCCAGCAGCGCCCGGGGTCGTCCAGATACGCAGTATTTT.

The chain carries TRBV20-1 and TRBJ2-3; 8 nucleotides line up with TRBD2. This CDR3 is 14 amino acids long. CDR1 and CDR2 (germline): DFQATT, SNEGSKA (reference sequence). V lost 5 bases, J lost 1 base, and 5 bases stayed unmatched. CDR3 protein: CSALSGGGTDTQYF. CDR3 bases: TGCAGTGCTCTGTCGGGGGGGGGCACAGATACGCAGTATTTT.

The V call is TRBV20-1, the J call TRBJ2-5, with 7 positions matching TRBD1. J lost 5 bases, V lost 0 bases, and 6 bases had no gene match. This CDR3 is 14 amino acids long. CDR1 and CDR2 from the germline V gene are DFQATT and SNEGSKA (reference sequence). The CDR3 loop reads CSAREGGVEETQYF. The CDR3 bases are TGCAGTGCTAGAGAAGGGGGCGTCGAGGAGACCCAGTACTTC.

The genes are TRBV12-3 or TRBV12-4 and TRBJ2-1; D call uncertain. V was shortened by 3 bases and J by 0 bases, with 9 bases between the two germline ends. CDR3 length: 15 amino acids. The CDR3 is CASSFRQNSYNEQFF. CDR3 in DNA: TGTGCCAGCAGTTTCAGGCAGAACTCCTACAATGAGCAGTTCTTC.

J is TRBJ1-1 and V is TRBV9, with TRBD1 matching over 7 bases. The CDR3 is made up of 15 amino acids. V was clipped by 3 bases and J by 1 base; unmatched bases: 6. Germline CDR1 reads SGDLS; CDR2 reads YYNGEE. In nucleotides, the CDR3 is TGTGCCAGCAGCGCGAGCAGGGGGGAGAACACTGAAGCTTTCTTT. Translating gives CASSASRGENTEAFF.

The V and J genes are TRBV20-1 and TRBJ1-2; TRBD1 matches 7 bases. Germline V gene lookup returns CDR1 DFQATT and CDR2 SNEGSKA (reference sequence). Trimming cost V 5 bases and J 6 bases; bases outside gene matches: 6. The CDR3 totals 12 residues. CDR3 region: CSAAGDSHGYTF. CDR3 in DNA: TGCAGTGCTGCGGGGGACAGCCATGGCTACACCTTC.

The V call is TRBV7-9, the J call TRBJ2-7; tentatively, D is TRBD1 or TRBD2 (5 bases each). V lost 8 bases and J 5 bases, leaving 13 bases between the germline ends. This CDR3 contains 12 residues. CDR1 is SEHNR, CDR2 FQNEAQ, per germline (reference sequence). The CDR3 loop is CASDGAKNEQYF. In DNA, the CDR3 is TGTGCCAGCGACGGGGCGAAGAACGAGCAGTACTTC.

The gene calls are TRBV6-2 or TRBV6-3 and TRBJ1-2, with D perhaps TRBD1 (5 bases). The germline V gene has CDR1 MNHEY and CDR2 SVGEGT. CDR3 length equals 14 residues. With 6 bases removed from V and 3 bases from J, the gap between germline ends came to 14 bases. Written as DNA, the CDR3 is TGTGCCAGCAGGTGGACACCGAGACACTATGGCTACACCTTC. This codes for CASRWTPRHYGYTF.

The chain uses TRBV7-9 and TRBJ1-2; D uncertain. Trimming took 2 bases from V and 5 from J, leaving 6 bases between them. Germline CDR1 SEHNR, CDR2 FQNEAQ (reference sequence). The CDR3 is made up of 12 amino acids. The CDR3 DNA follows: TGTGCCAGCAGCTTACCCAGTTATGGCTACACCTTC. Translated, it gives CASSLPSYGYTF.

Only a few counts were recorded for this clonotype. The chain carries TRBV19 and TRBJ2-5; possibly TRBD2 for D (7 bases). Germline CDR1 is LNHDA and CDR2 is SQIVND (reference sequence). V was trimmed by 9 bases and J by 5 bases, leaving 16 bases between them. There are 13 residues in the CDR3. The CDR3 region has the DNA TGTGCCAGCGGTCGGGGGGCGGGTGAGACCCAGTACTTC. This translates into CASGRGAGETQYF.

This clonotype was seen a few times. The chain has TRBV6-4 and TRBJ2-1; 15 bases fit TRBD2. The CDR3 is 15 residues long. Germline V lookup: CDR1 MRHNA, CDR2 SNTAGT. The V and J ends lost 7 bases and 10 bases, in that order; junction bases with no gene match: 8. CDR3 nucleotide sequence: TGTGCCAGCAAAGGGACTAGCGGGGGGTCAGGGGAGCAGTTCTTC. Translation: CASKGTSGGSGEQFF.